Listed below are T cell receptor beta chains from one sample, sequenced in a study of cytotoxic CD8 clonotypes in ibrutinib-treated CLL. TCRdb keeps only in-frame clones here, not all; method: immunoSEQ multiplex PCR. Of 300,000 to 350,000 clones listed, roughly 85% were seen once; the top ten hold 5% to 7%. The sequences come from PBMCs, collected before ibrutinib treatment. These receptor sequences come from a human donor with chronic lymphocytic leukemia. Each CDR3 is given with its conserved first and last residue. The D gene is left open where the match is weak. The size field is filled for only some rows; it gives once, few, many or a size class.

>TRBV11-1|.|TRBJ2-7|few
CASSWQGHSYEQYF
TGTGCCAGCAGCTGGCAGGGGCACTCCTACGAGCAGTACTTC
>TRBV7-9|.|TRBJ2-5|few
CASRNPQKETQYF
TGTGCCAGCAGAAACCCACAAAAAGAGACCCAGTACTTC
>TRBV6-5|.|TRBJ2-7|few
CASSYGAGNAGEQYF
TGTGCCAGCAGTTACGGGGCAGGGAACGCCGGCGAGCAGTACTTC
>TRBV27|.|TRBJ1-4|few
CASRTSVLGVGEKLFF
TGTGCCAGCAGGACAAGTGTGTTAGGGGTCGGTGAAAAACTGTTTTTT
>TRBV5-1|.|TRBJ1-2|few
CASSLQGPGGYTF
TGCGCCAGCAGCTTACAGGGCCCAGGCGGCTACACCTTC
>TRBV18|TRBD1|TRBJ1-4|few
CASSPPTGGRVDEKLFF
TGTGCCAGCTCACCACCGACAGGGGGCAGAGTTGATGAAAAACTGTTTTTT
>TRBV27|.|TRBJ2-7|.
CASSHRDSYEQYF
TGTGCCAGCAGTCACAGGGACTCCTACGAGCAGTACTTC
>TRBV29-1|.|TRBJ2-2|.
CSHLSNTGELFF
TGCAGCCATCTCAGTAACACCGGGGAGCTGTTTTTT
>TRBV10-3|.|TRBJ1-1|.
CAISKTENTEAFF
TGTGCCATCAGTAAGACAGAGAACACTGAAGCTTTCTTT
>TRBV4-3|TRBD1|TRBJ1-4|.
CASSPRQGRGSNEKLFF
TGCGCCAGCAGCCCCAGACAGGGGAGAGGGAGTAATGAAAAACTGTTTTTT
>TRBV5-1|TRBD2|TRBJ2-3|once
CASSSGLAGVTDTQYF
TGCGCCAGCAGCTCAGGACTAGCGGGAGTCACAGATACGCAGTATTTT
>TRBV30|TRBD2|TRBJ2-1|.
CASNPPGGSMNEQFF
TGTGCCTCGAACCCTCCGGGCGGGAGTATGAATGAGCAGTTCTTC
>TRBV2|.|TRBJ2-3|.
CARLRDTSTDTQYF
TGTGCCAGACTCCGGGACACCTCCACAGATACGCAGTATTTT
>TRBV4-2|.|TRBJ2-1|.
CASSLKTGDLYNEQFF
TGTGCCAGCAGCCTCAAGACAGGAGACCTCTACAATGAGCAGTTCTTC
>TRBV2|.|TRBJ2-3|few
CASTGRTDTQYF
TGTGCCAGCACCGGACGCACAGATACGCAGTATTTT
>TRBV27|.|TRBJ1-1|.
CASRQGITTEAFF
TGTGCCAGCAGACAGGGTATAACAACTGAAGCTTTCTTT
>TRBV30|.|TRBJ1-2|.
CAWSASVGPYGYTF
TGTGCCTGGAGTGCCTCAGTGGGACCCTATGGCTACACCTTC
>TRBV29-1|TRBD1|TRBJ1-5|few
CSARQGDQPQHF
TGCAGCGCTAGACAGGGGGATCAGCCCCAGCATTTT
>TRBV6-1|.|TRBJ2-7|few
CASSDSGESEQYF
TGTGCCAGCAGTGACTCCGGGGAGTCCGAGCAGTACTTC
>TRBV5-4|.|TRBJ2-2|.
CASSIKANTGELFF
TGTGCCAGCAGCATAAAAGCGAACACCGGGGAGCTGTTTTTT
>TRBV29-1|TRBD2|TRBJ2-7|once
CSVPGTSGMYEQYF
TGCAGCGTTCCCGGGACTAGCGGGATGTACGAGCAGTACTTC
>TRBV7-2|TRBD1|TRBJ2-7|once
CASSPRQGAYEQYF
TGTGCCAGCAGCCCCAGACAGGGGGCTTACGAGCAGTACTTC
>TRBV9|TRBD1|TRBJ2-7|.
CASSTTGMISYEQYF
TGTGCCAGCAGCACGACAGGGATGATCTCCTACGAGCAGTACTTC
>TRBV5-1|TRBD1|TRBJ1-5|few
CASSPGQDNQPQHF
TGCGCCAGCAGCCCCGGACAGGACAATCAGCCCCAGCATTTT
>TRBV6-6|.|TRBJ2-7|.
CASGGGTSYEQYF
TGTGCCAGCGGGGGCGGGACCTCCTACGAGCAGTACTTC
>TRBV6-6|.|TRBJ2-3|.
CASKGDREVRTDTQYF
TGTGCCAGCAAAGGTGACAGGGAGGTTCGGACAGATACGCAGTATTTT
>TRBV6-4|.|TRBJ1-2|once
CASSDSRAGGYTF
TGTGCCAGCAGTGACTCGAGGGCAGGGGGCTACACCTTC
>TRBV5-1|.|TRBJ2-7|.
CASSSRGYYEQYF
TGCGCCAGCAGCTCCAGGGGATACTACGAGCAGTACTTC